A selection of T cell receptor beta chains follows, all from one sample in a study of cytomegalovirus exposure and HLA in healthy donors. The repertoire was sequenced with immunoSEQ multiplex PCR; TCRdb's copy has only in-frame clones and lacks some. This table holds over 65,000 clones, roughly 77% found once. What was sequenced was PBMCs. The origin of the receptors is a woman aged 35 to 49 in good health and CMV-seropositive. The CDR3 runs from the conserved cysteine through the conserved F or W. D genes are given only for firm matches. Clone size, where shown, is once, few, many, or a class for clones that have expanded.

v_gene: TRBV30
j_gene: TRBJ1-1
abundance: few
d_gene: NA
CDR3nt: TGTGCCTGGAGTGACAGGATTGAAGCTTTCTTT
CDR3aa: CAWSDRIEAFF

v_gene: TRBV28
j_gene: TRBJ2-1
abundance: NA
d_gene: TRBD1
CDR3nt: TGTGCCAGCAGAAGACAGGGGATAACGGAGCAGTTCTTC
CDR3aa: CASRRQGITEQFF

v_gene: TRBV11-3
j_gene: TRBJ2-7
abundance: NA
d_gene: NA
CDR3nt: TGTGCCAGCAGTCCAGGGCCTTCCTACGAGCAGTACTTC
CDR3aa: CASSPGPSYEQYF

v_gene: TRBV30
j_gene: TRBJ1-2
abundance: NA
d_gene: NA
CDR3nt: TGTGCCTGGAGTGTACGAGGGAATGGCTACACCTTC
CDR3aa: CAWSVRGNGYTF

v_gene: TRBV29-1
j_gene: TRBJ2-2
abundance: once
d_gene: NA
CDR3nt: TGCAGCGTCCAGGGACAAGGTCTCGCCGGGGAGCTGTTTTTT
CDR3aa: CSVQGQGLAGELFF

v_gene: TRBV14
j_gene: TRBJ1-1
abundance: NA
d_gene: NA
CDR3nt: TGTGCCAGCAGCCAGGAAGACAGCTACACTGAAGCTTTCTTT
CDR3aa: CASSQEDSYTEAFF

v_gene: TRBV7-9
j_gene: TRBJ1-2
abundance: NA
d_gene: NA
CDR3nt: TGTGCCAGCAGCCCTAGTATTGGCTACACCTTC
CDR3aa: CASSPSIGYTF

v_gene: TRBV18
j_gene: TRBJ2-7
abundance: NA
d_gene: NA
CDR3nt: TGTGCCAGCTCATACGACCGACCCGAGGTTAGCGAGCAGTACTTC
CDR3aa: CASSYDRPEVSEQYF

v_gene: TRBV7-9
j_gene: TRBJ1-2
abundance: NA
d_gene: NA
CDR3nt: TGTGCCAGCAGCCAGACAAACTATGGCTACACCTTC
CDR3aa: CASSQTNYGYTF

v_gene: TRBV6-5
j_gene: TRBJ1-2
abundance: NA
d_gene: TRBD1
CDR3nt: TGTGCCAGCAGCCGACAGGGTAGCTATGGCTACACCTTC
CDR3aa: CASSRQGSYGYTF

v_gene: TRBV28
j_gene: TRBJ1-1
abundance: few
d_gene: NA
CDR3nt: TGTGCCAGCAGTCTACTGCGGGAGGACACTGAAGCTTTCTTT
CDR3aa: CASSLLREDTEAFF

v_gene: TRBV25-1
j_gene: TRBJ2-2
abundance: NA
d_gene: TRBD2
CDR3nt: TGTGCCACAACTAGCGGGTCTTACACCGGGGAGCTGTTTTTT
CDR3aa: CATTSGSYTGELFF

v_gene: TRBV11-2
j_gene: TRBJ1-1
abundance: NA
d_gene: NA
CDR3nt: TGTGCCAGCAGCCGAACATACAGTGAAAACACTGAAGCTTTCTTT
CDR3aa: CASSRTYSENTEAFF

v_gene: TRBV2
j_gene: TRBJ1-5
abundance: NA
d_gene: TRBD1
CDR3nt: TGTGCCAGCAGTGAAGCGCCTTGGGACAGGGGTTCCAAAACAGATAGCAATCAGCCCCAGCATTTT
CDR3aa: CASSEAPWDRGSKTDSNQPQHF

v_gene: TRBV27
j_gene: TRBJ2-7
abundance: NA
d_gene: NA
CDR3nt: TGTGCCAGCAGCCGGGACTCTCCCTACGAGCAGTACTTC
CDR3aa: CASSRDSPYEQYF

v_gene: TRBV4-3
j_gene: TRBJ1-2
abundance: few
d_gene: TRBD1
CDR3nt: TGCGCCAGCAGCCACGCAGGGGGGACAGTTAACTATGGCTACACCTTC
CDR3aa: CASSHAGGTVNYGYTF

v_gene: TRBV10-3
j_gene: TRBJ2-7
abundance: NA
d_gene: TRBD1
CDR3nt: TGTGCCATCAGGGACAGGGACCACGAGCAGTACTTC
CDR3aa: CAIRDRDHEQYF

v_gene: TRBV4-1
j_gene: TRBJ2-7
abundance: NA
d_gene: NA
CDR3nt: TGCGCCAGCAGCCAAGAAGCTAGGCGGTACGAGCAGTACTTC
CDR3aa: CASSQEARRYEQYF

v_gene: TRBV27
j_gene: TRBJ2-3
abundance: few
d_gene: TRBD2
CDR3nt: TGTGCCACCGCGGGAGGCGCTCCTGGCACAGATACGCAGTATTTT
CDR3aa: CATAGGAPGTDTQYF

v_gene: TRBV7-2
j_gene: TRBJ1-5
abundance: NA
d_gene: TRBD1
CDR3nt: TGTGCCAGCAGTTCGGGACAGCTCAATCTGCCCCAGCATTTT
CDR3aa: CASSSGQLNLPQHF

v_gene: TRBV5-6
j_gene: TRBJ1-1
abundance: few
d_gene: NA
CDR3nt: TGTGCCAGCAGCTTCGACAGAAGTGGAGAAGCTTTCTTT
CDR3aa: CASSFDRSGEAFF

v_gene: TRBV11-2
j_gene: TRBJ2-5
abundance: NA
d_gene: NA
CDR3nt: TGTGCCAGCAGCTCTCAAGAGACCCAGTACTTC
CDR3aa: CASSSQETQYF

v_gene: TRBV28
j_gene: TRBJ1-1
abundance: NA
d_gene: TRBD1
CDR3nt: TGTGCCAGCAGTCTCCCTCAGGGGGGAGTGAACACTGAAGCTTTCTTT
CDR3aa: CASSLPQGGVNTEAFF

v_gene: TRBV18
j_gene: TRBJ1-6
abundance: NA
d_gene: NA
CDR3nt: TGTGCCAGCTCACGAAAGGGGTTGGATTCACCCCTCCACTTT
CDR3aa: CASSRKGLDSPLHF

v_gene: TRBV27
j_gene: TRBJ2-5
abundance: once
d_gene: NA
CDR3nt: TGTGCCAGCAGCCCAGTTGACACAACCCAAGAGACCCAGTACTTC
CDR3aa: CASSPVDTTQETQYF

v_gene: TRBV28
j_gene: TRBJ2-4
abundance: NA
d_gene: TRBD2
CDR3nt: TGTGCCCTCGGACTAGCGGGAGGGCCGGGCATTCAGTACTTC
CDR3aa: CALGLAGGPGIQYF

v_gene: TRBV5-1
j_gene: TRBJ2-7
abundance: NA
d_gene: NA
CDR3nt: TGCGCCAGCAGCTGGGGGGGTGGACAGTCCTACGAGCAGTACTTC
CDR3aa: CASSWGGGQSYEQYF

v_gene: TRBV5-1
j_gene: TRBJ2-2
abundance: few
d_gene: TRBD2
CDR3nt: TGCGCCAGCAGCAGTCTAGCGGGAGTAGAGGGGGAGCTGTTTTTT
CDR3aa: CASSSLAGVEGELFF

v_gene: TRBV29-1
j_gene: TRBJ1-3
abundance: NA
d_gene: NA
CDR3nt: TGCAGCGTTCAATCCAGGGGCACTGGAAACACCATATATTTT
CDR3aa: CSVQSRGTGNTIYF